The TCR beta chain under discussion was sequenced for a study of blood T cell repertoires in COVID-19. For the study at large: Sites across the United States, Italy and Spain contributed samples from acute and convalescent COVID-19.

Sequenced by immunoSEQ multiplex PCR; TCRdb stores in-frame clones only, minus some. The sample has over 45,000 clones; 60% to 80% are singletons. This CDR3 has 15 residues. Germline V gene sequence: CDR1 SGHTA, CDR2 FQGTGA. Trimming removed 5 bases from V and 5 bases from J; junction bases left unmatched: 7. The receptor was derived from a human donor with active or convalescent COVID-19. The donor label of this sample is uncertain. The sequenced sample was peripheral blood. V usage is TRBV7-3 and J usage is TRBJ2-1, with 9 bases matching TRBD2. The CDR3 DNA is TGTGCCAGCAGCATTTCTAGCGGGGAGCACAATGAGCAGTTCTTC. It specifies CASSISSGEHNEQFF.